This TCR beta chain was identified in a study of response to subunit inactivated influenza vaccine. Study-level points and caveats: The authors suggested that every seasonal influenza vaccination recruits few new T cells.

This CDR3 has 16 residues. The V end was cut by 0 bases, the J end by 3 bases, with 13 bases between. Per germline, CDR1 KGHSH and CDR2 LQKENI. MiXCR, run by TCRdb on the RT-PCR reads, gives a single entry per CDR3 protein. This sample has approximately 500,000 distinct CDR3 sequences; around 13% occur once, and the top ten carry more than 9.5%. This clonotype occurred a few times. Its target is not known. This sequence was found in a man between 50 and 59 years old who received an inactivated influenza vaccine. The sample here was PBMCs from blood, taken 11 to 12 days after vaccination. V is TRBV18 and J is TRBJ2-3; D is possibly TRBD2 (7 bases). CDR3 coding DNA: TGTGCCAGCTCACCACCGACGGGGGGCGGAACAGATACGCAGTATTTT. This sequence encodes CASSPPTGGGTDTQYF.